The 29 T cell receptor beta chains below were found in one sample sequenced in a study of T cell responses to AZD1222 COVID-19 vaccine. Method: immunoSEQ multiplex PCR; TCRdb's copy keeps in-frame clones and lacks some. Of about 190,000 clones listed, under 95% are singletons. Source: peripheral blood, taken on day 0 of AZD1222 vaccination. The receptors were gathered from an adult in good health.

This clone was found once. The chain links TRBV6-5 to TRBJ1-1; no reliable D call. Germline assignment: CDR1 MNHEY and CDR2 SVGAGI. Between the trimmed V and J ends, which lost 7 bases and 7 bases, there was a span of 16 bases. The CDR3 is made up of 13 amino acids. CDR3 DNA: TGTGCCAGCACTTCCGAGGTCGGCGGTGAAGCTTTCTTT. It specifies CASTSEVGGEAFF.

This chain joins TRBV4-3 and TRBJ2-3; no reliable D call. This CDR3 has 13 amino acids. V lost 0 bases, J lost 5 bases, and 6 bases lay in between. The germline CDR1 and CDR2 sequences are LGHNA and YSLEER. The CDR3 is CASSQDQLDTQYF. DNA for the CDR3: TGCGCCAGCAGCCAAGATCAGTTAGATACGCAGTATTTT.

V usage is TRBV29-1 and J usage is TRBJ2-7; no clear D gene. This CDR3 has 11 residues. CDR1 and CDR2 from the germline V gene are SQVTM and ANQGSEA. V lost 0 bases to trimming and J lost 6 bases, with 6 bases between them. The CDR3, as DNA: TGCAGCGTTGAAGACGTCCCCGAGCAGTACTTC. It codes for CSVEDVPEQYF.

V is TRBV6-2 or TRBV6-3 and J is TRBJ1-4; a weak D match, TRBD1 (5 bases). Trimming removed 2 bases at V and 13 bases at J, with 11 bases between. The CDR3 runs 12 residues. Looked up from germline, CDR1 is MNHEY and CDR2 is SVGEGT. The CDR3 DNA reads TGTGCCAGCAGTTACGAGGGACTACGACTGTTTTTT. Translated: CASSYEGLRLFF.

The chain joins TRBV28 to TRBJ2-7; 7 nucleotides agree with TRBD1. The CDR3 runs 13 residues. The V gene's germline CDR1 is MDHEN and CDR2 SYDVKM. J gave up 4 bases and V 7 bases, and 7 bases lay outside the gene matches. CDR3 nucleotide sequence: TGTGCCAGCAAGGACAGGCCAAAATACGAGCAGTACTTC. As protein: CASKDRPKYEQYF.

The chain has TRBV5-4 and TRBJ1-3; 7 bases are a match to TRBD1. V lost 2 bases, J lost 0 bases, and 2 bases stayed unmatched. The CDR3 is 15 residues long. The germline V gene has CDR1 SGHNT and CDR2 YYREEE (reference sequence). In nucleotides, the CDR3 is TGTGCCAGCAGCTTTCAGGGGGGCTCTGGAAACACCATATATTTT. Amino acids: CASSFQGGSGNTIYF.

The chain employs TRBV7-9 and TRBJ2-3, with 11 bases lining up with TRBD2. The CDR3 runs 17 residues. Germline V gene data show CDR1 as SEHNR and CDR2 as FQNEAQ (reference sequence). The trim removed 4 bases at V and 0 bases at J, leaving 6 bases unmatched. The CDR3 nucleotides read TGTGCCAGCAGCTCTTTTAGCGGGGGGGTGAGCACAGATACGCAGTATTTT. Translating gives CASSSFSGGVSTDTQYF.

The rearrangement joins TRBV7-2 to TRBJ2-2; 10 bases are shared with TRBD1. Unmatched junction bases numbered 5, after V lost 6 bases and J lost 1 base. The CDR3 spans 16 residues. Germline loops: CDR1 SGHTA, CDR2 FQGNSA. CDR3 sequence (DNA): TGTGCCAGCAGTTACCGGGACAGGGGGAACACCGGGGAGCTGTTTTTT. Translated, it gives CASSYRDRGNTGELFF.

The chain couples TRBV6-4 to TRBJ1-6; perhaps TRBD1 as D (6 bases). Trimming stripped 5 bases from V and 5 bases from J, with 16 bases between. The CDR3 is 16 residues long. Germline CDR1 is MRHNA and CDR2 is SNTAGT. The CDR3 DNA follows: TGTGCCAGCAGTTACCCAGACAGGAGCAATAATTCACCCCTCCACTTT. Amino acid sequence: CASSYPDRSNNSPLHF.

This clone occurred once. This chain uses TRBV21-1 with TRBJ2-3; the table gives TRBD2 as D, unverified against the DNA. TRBV21-1 is termed a pseudogene. The CDR3 runs 21 residues. The CDR3 here is CASSKARVDSGGQKLGDTQYF. DNA of the CDR3: TGTGCCAGCAGCAAAGCTCGGGTGGATAGCGGGGGCCAAAAACTCGGGGATACGCAGTATTTT.

The V gene is TRBV5-6, the J gene TRBJ1-1; D is perhaps TRBD1 (5 bases). This CDR3 has 13 amino acids. The V gene lost 3 bases and the J gene lost 6 bases, with 12 bases spanning the gap. CDR1 is SGHDT and CDR2 is YYEEEE in the germline V gene. The CDR3 nucleotides are TGTGCCAGCAGCTCAGGCTGGGGGGCTGAAGCTTTCTTT. This gives the protein CASSSGWGAEAFF.

The rearrangement uses TRBV2 and TRBJ2-7, with 9 bases that match TRBD2. Losses at the gene ends were 7 bases for V and 6 bases for J; bases not matched to a gene: 16. This CDR3 comprises 16 residues. The germline gives CDR1 SNHLY, CDR2 FYNNEI. The CDR3 DNA is TGTGCCAGCATTGGGGCGGGAGGGGCCACCCCATTCGAGCAGTACTTC. Protein: CASIGAGGATPFEQYF.

This clone has just one count. The chain is built from TRBV7-2 and TRBJ1-5; 7 nucleotides line up with TRBD1. There are 14 residues in the CDR3. V lost 3 bases and J lost 4; bases outside the gene matches: 3. CDR1 and CDR2 (germline): SGHTA, FQGNSA. This CDR3 reads CASSLRDSNQPQHF. The DNA of the CDR3 is TGTGCCAGCAGCTTGAGGGACAGTAATCAGCCCCAGCATTTT.

The genes are TRBV28 and TRBJ2-1; D is undetermined. Trimming took off 5 bases at V and 5 bases at J, with 13 bases between the two ends. CDR3 length: 14 residues. Germline-derived CDR1 and CDR2 are MDHEN and SYDVKM. CDR3 loop: CASSLPGGHNEQFF. The CDR3 region has the DNA TGTGCCAGCAGTCTACCTGGCGGACACAATGAGCAGTTCTTC.

The genes are TRBV20-1 and TRBJ1-1, with D possibly being TRBD1 (5 bases). Germline-derived CDR1 and CDR2 are DFQATT and SNEGSKA (reference sequence). The V gene lost 3 bases and the J gene lost 3 bases, with 11 bases spanning the gap. The CDR3 has 13 amino acids. As DNA, the CDR3 is TGCAGTGCTAGTCCGCAAGGGGACACTGAAGCTTTCTTT. Protein sequence: CSASPQGDTEAFF.

This clone showed up just once. V is TRBV7-9 and J is TRBJ2-7, with D maybe TRBD1 (6 bases). The CDR3 has 12 residues. Germline loops: CDR1 SEHNR, CDR2 FQNEAQ (reference sequence). V lost 6 bases and J 2 bases, leaving 8 bases between the germline ends. This chain's CDR3 is CASRQGTYEQYF. CDR3 bases: TGTGCCAGCAGACAGGGTACCTACGAGCAGTACTTC.

The V and J genes are TRBV5-1 and TRBJ2-1; no firm D call. V was trimmed by 4 bases and J by 4 bases, leaving 18 bases between them. This CDR3 is 16 amino acids long. Germline CDR1 and CDR2: SGHRS and YFSETQ. The DNA for the CDR3 is TGCGCCAGCAGCACCCCTTCCGCGATGGGTTACAATGAGCAGTTCTTC. Amino acids: CASSTPSAMGYNEQFF.

The rearrangement links TRBV9 to TRBJ1-1; 9 bases align to TRBD1. With 1 base clipped from V and 5 bases from J, the junction kept 6 bases outside the gene matches. Germline CDR1 reads SGDLS; CDR2 reads YYNGEE. The length of the CDR3 is 15 residues. CDR3 bases: TGTGCCAGCAGCGTAACAGGGGGCAAAGGGACTGAAGCTTTCTTT. Translated: CASSVTGGKGTEAFF.

This chain joins TRBV19 and TRBJ1-6; D ambiguous. CDR1 is LNHDA and CDR2 is SQIVND in the germline V gene (reference sequence). The length of the CDR3 is 15 residues. V lost 1 base, J lost 1 base, and 5 bases lay in between. In DNA, the CDR3 is TGTGCCAGTAGTATAGGGGCGTCCTATAATTCACCCCTCCACTTT. Translated: CASSIGASYNSPLHF.

The V call is TRBV5-8, the J call TRBJ2-4; possible D gene TRBD1, 5 bases. The CDR3 length is 14 residues. V was trimmed by 0 bases and J by 6 bases, leaving 10 bases between them. Germline CDR1 is SGHTS and CDR2 is YDEGEE. The CDR3 loop is CASSLEGFPNIQYF. The CDR3 coding sequence is TGTGCCAGCAGCTTGGAGGGGTTCCCAAACATTCAGTACTTC.

The V and J genes are TRBV7-9 and TRBJ1-1; D is possibly TRBD1 (5 bases). The CDR3 has 13 amino acids. Germline V lookup: CDR1 SEHNR, CDR2 FQNEAQ (reference sequence). Trimming shortened V by 4 bases and J by 3 bases, and 9 bases separated the two germline ends. CDR3 sequence reads: CASSYQGYTEAFF. The CDR3 nucleotides are TGTGCCAGCAGCTATCAGGGCTACACTGAAGCTTTCTTT. Based on the CDR3 plus reference TRBV7-9 and TRBJ1-1, the full variable domain is DTGVSQNPRHKITKRGQNVTFRCDPISEHNRLYWYRQTLGQGPEFLTYFQNEAQLEKSRLLSDRFSAERPKGSFSTLEIQRTEQGDSAMYLCASSYQGYTEAFFGQGTRLTVV.

This sequence joins TRBV18 and TRBJ1-2; D may be TRBD1 (5 bases). Germline CDR1 is KGHSH and CDR2 is LQKENI. The CDR3 totals 13 residues. V was trimmed by 3 bases and J by 4 bases, leaving 9 bases between them. The CDR3 spells CASSPADSYGYTF. The CDR3 region has the DNA TGTGCCAGCTCACCCGCCGACAGCTATGGCTACACCTTC.

This sequence joins TRBV4-1 and TRBJ1-1; no clear D. Trimming took 5 bases from V and 5 from J, leaving 15 bases between them. This CDR3 region has 14 residues. Germline CDR1 MGHRA, CDR2 YSYEKL. The CDR3 region is CASSEKEGRTEAFF. The CDR3 coding sequence is TGCGCCAGCAGCGAAAAAGAAGGGAGGACTGAAGCTTTCTTT.

The rearrangement joins TRBV10-3 to TRBJ2-7, with D possibly being TRBD2 (5 bases). Germline CDR1 ENHRY, CDR2 SYGVKD. The V and J ends lost 4 bases and 3 bases respectively, with 7 bases between them. The CDR3 runs to 12 residues. The CDR3 DNA reads as TGTGCCATCAGTGCCGGGGACTACGAGCAGTACTTC. Its translation: CAISAGDYEQYF.

This clone was observed a few times. J is TRBJ2-7 and V is TRBV6-6; a weak D match, TRBD1 (6 bases). V was cut by 0 bases and J by 3 bases, with 6 bases left in between. Germline CDR1 and CDR2: MNHNY and SVGAGI (reference sequence). The CDR3 loop spans 13 amino acids. CDR3 nucleotide sequence: TGTGCCAGCAGTTACTCGACAGGCTACGAGCAGTACTTC. It yields the protein CASSYSTGYEQYF.

The CDR3 is CASSTRGPGGGALDEQFF. The CDR3 DNA follows: TGTGCCAGTAGTACTCGGGGCCCTGGCGGGGGGGCTCTGGATGAGCAGTTCTTC. V usage is TRBV19 and J usage is TRBJ2-1; 9 positions match TRBD2. Germline V CDR1 and CDR2: LNHDA, SQIVND (reference sequence). Germline trimming cut 4 bases from V and 8 bases from J; bases unmatched to any gene: 18. This CDR3 is built from 18 residues. The full variable domain, rest sourced from reference TRBV19 and TRBJ2-1, is DGGITQSPKYLFRKEGQNVTLSCEQNLNHDAMYWYRQDPGQGLRLIYYSQIVNDFQKGDIAEGYSVSREKKESFPLTVTSAQKNPTAFYLCASSTRGPGGGALDEQFFGPGTRLTVL.

The J gene is TRBJ1-2, the V gene TRBV5-4, with 8 bases matching TRBD1. Germline CDR1 reads SGHNT; CDR2 reads YYREEE (reference sequence). The CDR3 consists of 16 residues. The J segment lost 4 bases and the V segment lost 4 bases, leaving 12 bases of the junction unmatched. CDR3 amino acids: CASSPHGQGNVYGYTF. Here the CDR3 DNA reads TGTGCCAGCAGCCCCCACGGACAGGGAAACGTCTATGGCTACACCTTC.

V and J are TRBV27 and TRBJ2-7; maybe TRBD2 (6 bases). CDR1 is MNHEY, CDR2 SMNVEV, per germline (reference sequence). Trimming shortened V by 6 bases and J by 3 bases, and 21 bases separated the two germline ends. The CDR3 runs to 16 residues. CDR3 coding DNA: TGTGCCAGCAGCCATTACTACCCCCCGGAGGGCTACGAGCAGTACTTC. This codes for CASSHYYPPEGYEQYF.

The chain links TRBV7-9 to TRBJ1-5; D is ambiguous. The CDR3 runs to 13 residues. CDR1 and CDR2 (germline): SEHNR, FQNEAQ (reference sequence). V was pared by 5 bases and J by 6 bases, with 11 bases between. Written as DNA, the CDR3 is TGTGCCAGCAGCGAGAAGGGCGGTCAGCCCCAGCATTTT. Translating it yields CASSEKGGQPQHF.